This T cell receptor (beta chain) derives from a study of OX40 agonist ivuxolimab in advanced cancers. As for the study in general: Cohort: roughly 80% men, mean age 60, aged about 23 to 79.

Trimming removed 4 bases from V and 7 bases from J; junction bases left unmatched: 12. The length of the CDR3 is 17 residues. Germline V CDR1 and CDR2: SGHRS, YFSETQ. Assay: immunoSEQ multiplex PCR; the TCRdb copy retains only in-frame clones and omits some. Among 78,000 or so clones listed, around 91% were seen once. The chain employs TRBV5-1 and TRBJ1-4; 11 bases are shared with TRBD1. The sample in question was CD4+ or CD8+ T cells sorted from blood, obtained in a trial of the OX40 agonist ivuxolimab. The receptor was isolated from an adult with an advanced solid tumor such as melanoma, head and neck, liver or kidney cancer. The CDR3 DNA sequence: TGCGCCAGCAGCGAGGGGACAGGGGGACAGGGAGGTGAAAAACTGTTTTTT. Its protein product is CASSEGTGGQGGEKLFF.